This TCR beta chain was profiled in a study of T cells in Graves' hyperthyroidism and ophthalmopathy. Looked up from germline, CDR1 is MGHRA and CDR2 is YSYEKL. J lost 5 bases, V lost 4 bases, and 10 bases had no gene match. This CDR3 contains 15 residues. RNA transcripts gave rise to amplified TCR beta CDR3 regions. Carried out on the TCR CDR3, a first-round RT-PCR used the HTBI primer set. TCRdb re-analysed the multiplex PCR reads in MiXCR, keeping a single row per CDR3 protein. The sample lists approximately 520,000 distinct CDR3 sequences; 20% were seen once. Points on this clonotype: A much bigger clone sits one base away, suggesting this may be a read error.

The receptor was derived from a man younger than 30 with Graves' hyperthyroidism. This chain uses TRBV4-1 with TRBJ1-1; 7 bases are shared with TRBD1. The source material was blood. CDR3 coding DNA: TGCGCCAGCAGCCGAGAGCCAGGGACAGAGACTGAAGCTTTCTTT. This encodes CASSREPGTETEAFF.